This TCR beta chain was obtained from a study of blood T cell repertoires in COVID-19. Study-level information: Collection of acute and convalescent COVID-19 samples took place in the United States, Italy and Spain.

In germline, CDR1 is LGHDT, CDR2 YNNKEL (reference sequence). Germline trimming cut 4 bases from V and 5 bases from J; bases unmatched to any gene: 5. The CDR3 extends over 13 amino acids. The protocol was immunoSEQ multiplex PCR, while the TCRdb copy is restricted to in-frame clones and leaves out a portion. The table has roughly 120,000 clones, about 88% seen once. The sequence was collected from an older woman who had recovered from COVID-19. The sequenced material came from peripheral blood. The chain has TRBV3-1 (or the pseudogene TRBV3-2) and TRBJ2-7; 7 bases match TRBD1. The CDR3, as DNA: TGTGCCAGCAGCCCACAGGGGCACCACGAGCAGTACTTC. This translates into CASSPQGHHEQYF.